One sample yielded the 13 T cell receptor beta chains listed below, sequenced in a study of blood T cell repertoires in COVID-19. Generated by immunoSEQ multiplex PCR, the TCRdb table keeps only in-frame clones and is missing some. The sample comprises around 63,000 clones, about two thirds of which are singletons, and around 4.9% rests with the top ten. The sequenced material came from peripheral blood. These receptors all stem from an older woman with COVID-19, enrolled during active disease.

The rearrangement joins TRBV6-1 to TRBJ1-5, with TRBD1 matching over 7 bases. The ends lost 6 bases at V and 1 base at J; junction bases unmatched: 0. The CDR3 loop spans 13 amino acids. CDR1 and CDR2 (germline): MNHNS, SASEGT. The CDR3 is CASRQGSNQPQHF. For the CDR3, the DNA is TGTGCCAGCAGACAGGGGAGCAATCAGCCCCAGCATTTT.

The rearrangement links TRBV18 to TRBJ1-1; tentatively, D is TRBD1 (5 bases). The CDR3 spans 16 residues. V dropped 2 bases and J dropped 4 bases, with 17 bases sitting between them. Germline values: CDR1 KGHSH, CDR2 LQKENI. CDR3 amino acids: CASSPTRAGRGTEAFF. The CDR3 nucleotides are TGTGCCAGCTCACCAACCCGGGCAGGGAGGGGCACTGAAGCTTTCTTT. The whole variable domain, remainder taken from reference TRBV18 and TRBJ1-1, is NAGVMQNPRHLVRRRGQEARLRCSPMKGHSHVYWYRQLPEEGLKFMVYLQKENIIDESGMPKERFSAEFPKEGPSILRIQQVVRGDSAAYFCASSPTRAGRGTEAFFGQGTRLTVV.

In regard to this clone: No DNA is shown, since the ends of the CDR3 on it are uncertain; the CDR3 is the one TCRdb lists. The chain joins TRBV13 to TRBJ1-2; the table's D call TRBD1 went unverified against the DNA. The germline V gene has CDR1 PRHDT and CDR2 FYEKMQ (reference sequence). From its first to its last residue, the CDR3 has 14 amino acids. The CDR3 spells CASSSWGPGALRTF.

The chain has TRBV2 and TRBJ1-2, with unresolved D. The germline V gene has CDR1 SNHLY and CDR2 FYNNEI. The V end lost 2 bases, the J end lost 4 bases, and 17 bases lay between the germline ends. The CDR3 consists of 16 residues. Here the CDR3 reads CASSESTSSFFYGYTF. DNA of the CDR3: TGTGCCAGCAGTGAATCGACTAGCTCATTCTTCTATGGCTACACCTTC.

The chain combines TRBV6-5 with TRBJ2-3; TRBD2 matches at 9 bases. The CDR3 is 16 residues long. Germline-derived CDR1 and CDR2 are MNHEY and SVGAGI. Trimming removed 2 bases from V and 5 bases from J; junction bases left unmatched: 8. CDR3 bases: TGTGCCAGCAGTTACGCTGGCGGGGGGGCCGTAGATACGCAGTATTTT. Translating it yields CASSYAGGGAVDTQYF.

CDR3 loop: CASSPRTSGVTSYNEQFF. CDR3 sequence (DNA): TGTGCCAGCAGCCCGAGGACTAGCGGGGTCACCTCCTACAATGAGCAGTTCTTC. The chain couples TRBV7-9 to TRBJ2-1, with 12 bases lining up with TRBD2. The germline V gene has CDR1 SEHNR and CDR2 FQNEAQ (reference sequence). This CDR3 spans 18 amino acids. J was trimmed by 0 bases and V by 5 bases; bases with no gene match: 8. Combining the CDR3 with reference TRBV7-9 and TRBJ2-1 gives the whole variable domain DTGVSQNPRHKITKRGQNVTFRCDPISEHNRLYWYRQTLGQGPEFLTYFQNEAQLEKSRLLSDRFSAERPKGSFSTLEIQRTEQGDSAMYLCASSPRTSGVTSYNEQFFGPGTRLTVL.

This clone has only a few counts. This chain connects TRBV19 to TRBJ1-5, with 9 positions matching TRBD1. Germline V gene data show CDR1 as LNHDA and CDR2 as SQIVND (reference sequence). V was pared by 9 bases and J by 9 bases, with 15 bases of the junction left unmatched. The length of the CDR3 is 15 residues. CDR3 DNA: TGTGCCAGCTCTGCAACGGGACAGGGCCTTCGGCCCCAGCATTTT. It yields the protein CASSATGQGLRPQHF.

The gene calls are TRBV5-4 and TRBJ2-3; 9 bases match TRBD2. Germline values: CDR1 SGHNT, CDR2 YYREEE (reference sequence). V dropped 4 bases and J dropped 5; count of bases not matched to a gene: 11. The CDR3 totals 16 residues. In nucleotides, the CDR3 is TGTGCCAGCAGCGTCGCGGGACTAGCAGCGGGAGATACGCAGTATTTT. It encodes CASSVAGLAAGDTQYF.

The chain recombines TRBV5-3 with TRBJ2-1, with 7 nucleotides matching TRBD2. TRBV5-3 is an ORF, with its function uncertain. The CDR3 is 16 residues long. The J segment lost 0 bases and the V segment lost 1 base, leaving 4 bases of the junction unmatched. The CDR3 spells CARSLRRESSYNEQFF. The CDR3 DNA sequence: TGTGCCAGAAGCTTGAGGCGGGAGAGCTCCTACAATGAGCAGTTCTTC.

CDR3 in DNA: TGCGCCAGCAGCCAAGCGGGACAGGGTGGCACTGAAGCTTTCTTT. Translation: CASSQAGQGGTEAFF. This rearrangement joins TRBV4-1 to TRBJ1-1, with 9 bases fitting TRBD1. CDR1 is MGHRA, CDR2 YSYEKL, per germline. CDR3 length: 15 amino acids. Unmatched junction bases numbered 4, after V lost 1 base and J lost 4 bases.

This chain links TRBV2 with TRBJ1-2; TRBD1 might be the D (5 bases). V lost 2 bases to trimming and J lost 3 bases, with 16 bases between them. This CDR3 comprises 16 residues. Germline V gene data show CDR1 as SNHLY and CDR2 as FYNNEI. The CDR3 DNA reads as TGTGCCAGCAGTGAAAGTCTTCAGGGTGCCCACTATGGCTACACCTTC. It codes for CASSESLQGAHYGYTF.

In its sample, this clone was seen once. V usage is TRBV24-1 and J usage is TRBJ1-5; maybe TRBD1 (5 bases). Trimming took off 9 bases at V and 3 bases at J, with 11 bases between the two ends. The CDR3 consists of 13 residues. Germline CDR1 and CDR2: KGHDR and SFDVKD. CDR3: CATAGGYNQPQHF. CDR3 coding DNA: TGTGCCACCGCGGGGGGGTACAATCAGCCCCAGCATTTT.

This chain joins TRBV9 and TRBJ1-2; D gene unclear. The germline gives CDR1 SGDLS, CDR2 YYNGEE. V gave up 0 bases and J gave up 2 bases, with 8 bases separating them. The CDR3 consists of 14 residues. CDR3 in DNA: TGTGCCAGCAGCGTAGGTCGACACAACTATGGCTACACCTTC. Translated, it gives CASSVGRHNYGYTF.